These T cell receptor beta chains were read from a single sample in a study of blood T cell repertoires in COVID-19. Sequencing was performed with immunoSEQ multiplex PCR; in TCRdb, only in-frame clones are kept and a portion is missing. The sample records roughly 400,000 clones, approximately 87% being singletons. Source material: PBMCs or T cells enriched from blood (not recorded which). All receptors derive from a woman aged 45-60 years who had recovered from COVID-19. Both conserved end residues are part of each CDR3. Fields, in order: clone size, V gene, J gene, D gene, CDR3 protein, CDR3 DNA. D genes are given only for firm matches. Clone size appears in some rows only: once, few, many, or a class for an expanded clone.

-,TRBV3-1/TRBV3-2,TRBJ2-3,TRBD2,CASRLTSGDTDTQYF,TGTGCCAGCAGGCTGACTAGCGGGGACACAGATACGCAGTATTTT
-,TRBV4-3,TRBJ2-2,-,CASSHLEGDHTGELFF,TGCGCCAGCAGCCACTTAGAGGGGGATCACACCGGGGAGCTGTTTTTT
once,TRBV30,TRBJ2-1,TRBD2,CAWSITSGGVNEQFF,TGTGCCTGGAGTATTACTAGCGGGGGGGTCAATGAGCAGTTCTTC
-,TRBV19,TRBJ2-1,TRBD2,CASSIGLAGANEQFF,TGTGCCAGTAGTATAGGTCTAGCGGGGGCCAATGAGCAGTTCTTC
-,TRBV12-3/TRBV12-4,TRBJ1-2,TRBD1,CASSWTGSYGYTF,TGTGCCAGCAGTTGGACAGGGAGCTATGGCTACACCTTC
-,TRBV2,TRBJ1-2,-,CASSGQGGGYTF,TGTGCCAGCAGTGGCCAGGGTGGTGGCTACACCTTC
-,TRBV6-6,TRBJ1-1,-,CASGQGTEAFF,TGTGCCAGCGGGCAAGGCACTGAAGCTTTCTTT
-,TRBV7-2,TRBJ1-4,TRBD1,CASSLGQGLREKLFF,TGTGCCAGCAGCTTAGGACAGGGATTGCGTGAAAAACTGTTTTTT
many,TRBV4-3,TRBJ1-4,TRBD1,CASSQDPQDRGMFF,TGCGCCAGCAGCCAAGACCCACAGGACAGGGGAATGTTTTTT
-,TRBV7-2,TRBJ2-2,TRBD2,CASSPRLVAGANTGELFF,TGTGCCAGCAGCCCGCGTCTGGTAGCGGGGGCCAACACCGGGGAGCTGTTTTTT
-,TRBV7-9,TRBJ1-6,TRBD1,CASSPTGNRGRSPLHF,TGTGCCAGCAGCCCTACAGGGAACAGGGGCCGTTCACCCCTCCACTTT
-,TRBV12-3/TRBV12-4,TRBJ1-2,-,CASSLDTRYGYTF,TGTGCCAGCAGCCTGGACACCCGCTATGGCTACACCTTC
-,TRBV29-1,TRBJ2-3,-,CSVGERDTQYF,TGCAGCGTTGGAGAACGGGATACGCAGTATTTT
few,TRBV5-5,TRBJ1-2,-,CASGSYGYTF,TGTGCCAGCGGCAGCTATGGCTACACCTTC
-,TRBV3-1/TRBV3-2,TRBJ1-2,TRBD1,CASSLSPGTGDGYTF,TGTGCCAGCAGCCTAAGTCCCGGGACAGGGGATGGCTACACCTTC
-,TRBV27,TRBJ1-1,TRBD1,CASISRDRDGNTEAFF,TGTGCCAGCATTTCCCGGGACAGGGACGGAAACACTGAAGCTTTCTTT
-,TRBV27,TRBJ1-1,-,CASSPSPAGVDTEAFF,TGTGCCAGCAGCCCCTCCCCCGCAGGGGTGGACACTGAAGCTTTCTTT
-,TRBV7-9,TRBJ2-5,TRBD2,CASSHSGGARRETQYF,TGTGCCAGCAGCCATAGCGGGGGGGCCCGCCGCGAGACCCAGTACTTC
-,TRBV15,TRBJ1-2,-,CATSTVRTSWGYTF,TGTGCCACCAGCACCGTAAGGACAAGCTGGGGCTACACCTTC
-,TRBV27,TRBJ1-1,-,CASSIAPGENTEAFF,TGTGCCAGCAGTATCGCCCCCGGGGAGAACACTGAAGCTTTCTTT
-,TRBV27,TRBJ2-5,TRBD2,CASSFLAGVEKTQYF,TGTGCCAGCAGTTTTTTAGCGGGGGTGGAAAAGACCCAGTACTTC
-,TRBV5-1,TRBJ2-7,TRBD2,CASSLALAGGPYEQYF,TGCGCCAGCAGCTTGGCTCTAGCGGGGGGCCCCTACGAGCAGTACTTC
once,TRBV5-1,TRBJ1-2,-,CASSLAGRDNGYTF,TGCGCCAGCAGCTTGGCTGGCAGGGATAATGGCTACACCTTC
-,TRBV9,TRBJ1-3,-,CASSYRGTGNTIYF,TGTGCCAGCAGTTATAGGGGGACTGGAAACACCATATATTTT
-,TRBV5-1,TRBJ2-7,-,CASSIDSAYEQYF,TGCGCCAGCAGCATAGACAGCGCCTACGAGCAGTACTTC
-,TRBV7-3,TRBJ2-2,TRBD2,CASTPSRAAGTGELFF,TGTGCCAGCACCCCCAGTCGGGCAGCGGGGACCGGGGAGCTGTTTTTT
-,TRBV2,TRBJ1-4,-,CASSEVPAEGEKLFF,TGTGCCAGCAGTGAAGTCCCCGCGGAGGGTGAAAAACTGTTTTTT
-,TRBV7-2,TRBJ2-7,-,CASSLAPQGDEQYF,TGTGCCAGCAGCTTAGCGCCACAGGGAGACGAGCAGTACTTC
-,TRBV4-1,TRBJ2-5,-,CASTHYFPASREETQYF,TGCGCCAGCACCCATTACTTTCCGGCTTCCAGGGAAGAGACCCAGTACTTC
many,TRBV7-9,TRBJ2-2,TRBD1,CASSSGTGGLSDTGELFF,TGTGCCAGCAGCTCCGGGACAGGGGGACTCTCAGACACCGGGGAGCTGTTTTTT
-,TRBV27,TRBJ2-7,-,CASSYAGTSTYEQYF,TGTGCCAGCAGTTACGCCGGGACATCTACCTACGAGCAGTACTTC
-,TRBV5-1,TRBJ1-2,TRBD1,CASRLDTGTGGGYTF,TGCGCCAGCAGATTGGATACCGGGACAGGGGGTGGCTACACCTTC
-,TRBV3-1/TRBV3-2,TRBJ2-4,TRBD2,CASSFSRGGIQYF,TGTGCCAGCAGCTTTTCCCGGGGGGGCATTCAGTACTTC
-,TRBV6-4,TRBJ1-2,-,CASDRFYGYTF,TGTGCCAGCGACAGGTTCTATGGCTACACCTTC
-,TRBV11-2,TRBJ2-5,TRBD1,CASSLDRGRETQYF,TGTGCCAGCAGCTTAGACAGGGGGCGAGAGACCCAGTACTTC
-,TRBV30,TRBJ1-5,-,CAWSTERERSNQPQHF,TGTGCCTGGAGTACTGAACGGGAACGAAGCAATCAGCCCCAGCATTTT
-,TRBV4-3,TRBJ1-2,-,CASSQDPGNYGYTF,TGCGCCAGCAGCCAAGATCCGGGGAACTATGGCTACACCTTC
-,TRBV6-2/TRBV6-3,TRBJ2-1,TRBD2,CASSYPGLAGDGEQFF,TGTGCCAGCAGTTATCCGGGGCTAGCGGGGGACGGTGAGCAGTTCTTC
few,TRBV3-1/TRBV3-2,TRBJ1-5,TRBD1,CASRTGTATDSNQPQHF,TGTGCCAGCAGAACCGGGACAGCGACCGATAGCAATCAGCCCCAGCATTTT
-,TRBV18,TRBJ1-6,-,CASSPGTGGNSPLHF,TGTGCCAGCTCACCGGGTACTGGGGGGAATTCACCCCTCCACTTT
-,TRBV27,TRBJ1-5,-,CASSLFSLGQGDQPQHF,TGTGCCAGCAGTCTTTTTTCTCTGGGGCAGGGCGATCAGCCCCAGCATTTT
-,TRBV7-9,TRBJ2-2,-,CAGHRGARAGELFF,TGTGCCGGCCATCGGGGGGCTCGTGCCGGGGAGCTGTTTTTT
-,TRBV5-8,TRBJ2-1,TRBD2,CASSSGLAGGLYNEQFF,TGTGCCAGCAGCTCCGGACTAGCGGGGGGACTCTACAATGAGCAGTTCTTC
-,TRBV4-3,TRBJ2-5,TRBD2,CASSYRTSGEETQYF,TGCGCCAGCAGCTACCGGACTAGCGGGGAAGAGACCCAGTACTTC
-,TRBV2,TRBJ2-1,-,CASRTTGYNEQFF,TGTGCCAGCAGAACAACAGGGTACAATGAGCAGTTCTTC